The sample holds a few counts of the clone carrying this T cell receptor beta chain. Its antigen is as yet unknown. This sample is drawn from a study of T cell repertoires in cytomegalovirus infection. Trimming stripped 0 bases from V and 7 bases from J, with 8 bases between. CDR3 length equals 13 residues. The germline CDR1 and CDR2 sequences are SGDLS and YYNGEE. Study results and limitations: In two of eight donors, the top clonotype was HLA-C-restricted CMV-specific.

TCRdb used MiXCR to reprocess the reads, holding one entry per CDR3 protein. The sample yields 650,000 to 850,000 distinct CDR3 sequences, 29% seen once. V usage is TRBV9 and J usage is TRBJ2-1; D perhaps matches TRBD2 (5 bases). The sequences come from cultured CD8+ T cells from PBMCs, collected from culture after CMV antigen stimulation. This TCR derives from a human donor in good health (CMV status not recorded). Some clones in this sample may be carry-over from other donors' samples. The CDR3 DNA reads as TGTGCCAGCAGCGTAGTTCCGGGGAATGAGCAGTTCTTC. Its protein product is CASSVVPGNEQFF.